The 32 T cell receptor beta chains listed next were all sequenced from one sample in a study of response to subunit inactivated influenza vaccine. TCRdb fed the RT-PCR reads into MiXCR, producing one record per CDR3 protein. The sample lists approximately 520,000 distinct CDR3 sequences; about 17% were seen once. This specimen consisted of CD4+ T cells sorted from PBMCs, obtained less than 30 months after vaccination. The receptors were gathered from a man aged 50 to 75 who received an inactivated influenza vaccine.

DNA of the CDR3: TGTGCCAGCAGCTTGTCTCTTTCGCACAATGAGCAGTTCTTC. Translated, it gives CASSLSLSHNEQFF. This chain joins TRBV7-9 and TRBJ2-1, with D hard to call. This CDR3 comprises 14 residues. In germline, CDR1 is SEHNR, CDR2 FQNEAQ (reference sequence). V was shortened by 3 bases and J by 5 bases, with 11 bases between the two germline ends.

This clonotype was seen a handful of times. CDR3 residues: CASSFGTGLNQPQHF. In nucleotides, the CDR3 is TGTGCCAGCAGCTTCGGGACAGGGCTCAATCAGCCCCAGCATTTT. V gene TRBV7-9 combines with J gene TRBJ1-5; 9 nucleotides agree with TRBD1. Germline trimming cut 3 bases from V and 3 bases from J; bases unmatched to any gene: 3. CDR3 size: 15 residues. Germline assignment: CDR1 SEHNR and CDR2 FQNEAQ (reference sequence). Together with reference TRBV7-9 and TRBJ1-5, the CDR3 gives the full variable domain: DTGVSQNPRHKITKRGQNVTFRCDPISEHNRLYWYRQTLGQGPEFLTYFQNEAQLEKSRLLSDRFSAERPKGSFSTLEIQRTEQGDSAMYLCASSFGTGLNQPQHFGDGTRLSIL.

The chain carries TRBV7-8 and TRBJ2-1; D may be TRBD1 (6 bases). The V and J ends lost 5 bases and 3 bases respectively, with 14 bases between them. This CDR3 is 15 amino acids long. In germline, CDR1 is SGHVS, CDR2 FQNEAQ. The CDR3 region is CASSPTRDIYNEQFF. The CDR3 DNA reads TGTGCCAGCAGCCCAACCCGGGACATCTACAATGAGCAGTTCTTC.

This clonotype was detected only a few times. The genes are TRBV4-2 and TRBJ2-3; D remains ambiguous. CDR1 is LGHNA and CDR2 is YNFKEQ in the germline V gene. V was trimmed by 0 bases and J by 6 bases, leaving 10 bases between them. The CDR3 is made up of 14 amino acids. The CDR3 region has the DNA TGTGCCAGCAGCCAAGAGTGGCTAGTGGATACGCAGTATTTT. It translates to CASSQEWLVDTQYF.

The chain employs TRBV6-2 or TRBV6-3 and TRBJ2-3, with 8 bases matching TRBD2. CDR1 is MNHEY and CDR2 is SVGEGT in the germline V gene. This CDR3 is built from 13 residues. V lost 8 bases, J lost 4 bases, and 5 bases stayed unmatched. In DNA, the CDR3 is TGTGCCAGCGGGCGCGGGAGGCCAGATACGCAGTATTTT. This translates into CASGRGRPDTQYF.

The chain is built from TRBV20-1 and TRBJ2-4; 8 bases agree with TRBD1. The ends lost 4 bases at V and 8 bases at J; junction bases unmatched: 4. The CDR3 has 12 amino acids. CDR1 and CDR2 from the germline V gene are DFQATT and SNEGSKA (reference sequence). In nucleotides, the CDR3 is TGCAGTGCTAATGACAGGGGATACATTCAGTACTTC. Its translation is CSANDRGYIQYF.

For the CDR3, the DNA is TGTGCCACCGGGGGGACAGGTGTTTTCTTT. It translates to CATGGTGVFF. The chain carries TRBV7-9 and TRBJ1-1; 8 nucleotides line up with TRBD1. CDR1 is SEHNR, CDR2 FQNEAQ, per germline (reference sequence). J gave up 13 bases and V 10 bases, and 8 bases lay outside the gene matches. This CDR3 spans 10 amino acids.

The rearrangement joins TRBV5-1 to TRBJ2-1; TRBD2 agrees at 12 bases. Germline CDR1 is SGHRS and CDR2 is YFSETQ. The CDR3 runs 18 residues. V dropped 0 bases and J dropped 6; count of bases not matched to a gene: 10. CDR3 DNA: TGCGCCAGCAGCTTGGCACAGGGCGAGACTAGCGGGAGCAATGAGCAGTTCTTC. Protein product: CASSLAQGETSGSNEQFF.

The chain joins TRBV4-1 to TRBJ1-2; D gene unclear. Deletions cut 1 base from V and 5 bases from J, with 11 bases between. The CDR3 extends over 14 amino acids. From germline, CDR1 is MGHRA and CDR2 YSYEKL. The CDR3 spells CASSQAEIFYGYTF. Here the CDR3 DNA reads TGCGCCAGCAGCCAAGCTGAAATTTTTTATGGCTACACCTTC.

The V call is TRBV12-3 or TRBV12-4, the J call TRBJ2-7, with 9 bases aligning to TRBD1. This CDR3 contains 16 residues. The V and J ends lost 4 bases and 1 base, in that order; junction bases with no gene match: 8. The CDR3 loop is CASSYDVGQGSYEQYF. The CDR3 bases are TGTGCCAGCAGTTACGATGTGGGACAGGGTTCCTACGAGCAGTACTTC.

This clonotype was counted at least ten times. The CDR3 sequence is CSVGTSGGTDTQYF. CDR3 in DNA: TGCAGCGTGGGGACTAGCGGGGGCACAGATACGCAGTATTTT. V gene TRBV29-1 combines with J gene TRBJ2-3; 13 bases are a match to TRBD2. The CDR3 is 14 residues long. The trim removed 6 bases at V and 1 base at J, leaving 1 base unmatched. Germline V gene lookup returns CDR1 SQVTM and CDR2 ANQGSEA.

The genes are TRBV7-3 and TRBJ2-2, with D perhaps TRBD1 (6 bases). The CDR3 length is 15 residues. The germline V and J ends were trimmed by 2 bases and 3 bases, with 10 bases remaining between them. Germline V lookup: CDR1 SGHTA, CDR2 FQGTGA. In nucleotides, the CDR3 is TGTGCCAGCAGCTTAGCAGGGGCAGACACCGGGGAGCTGTTTTTT. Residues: CASSLAGADTGELFF.

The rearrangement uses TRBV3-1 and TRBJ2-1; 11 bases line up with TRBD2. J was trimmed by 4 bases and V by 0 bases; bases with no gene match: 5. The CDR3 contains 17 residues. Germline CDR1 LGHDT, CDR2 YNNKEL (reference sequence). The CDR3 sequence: CASSQEVRTSGYNEQFF. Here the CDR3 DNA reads TGTGCCAGCAGCCAAGAGGTCAGGACTAGCGGGTACAATGAGCAGTTCTTC.

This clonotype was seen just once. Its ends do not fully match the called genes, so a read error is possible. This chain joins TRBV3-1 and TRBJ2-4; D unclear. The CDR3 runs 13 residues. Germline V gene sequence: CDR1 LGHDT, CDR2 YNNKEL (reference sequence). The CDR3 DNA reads TGTGCCGGCCGCGGTTTAGCCAAAAACATTCAGTACTTT. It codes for CAGRGLAKNIQYF.

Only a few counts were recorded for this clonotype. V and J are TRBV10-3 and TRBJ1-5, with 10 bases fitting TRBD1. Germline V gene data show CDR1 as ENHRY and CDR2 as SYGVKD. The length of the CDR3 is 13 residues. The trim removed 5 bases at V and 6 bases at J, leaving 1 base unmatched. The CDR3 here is CAISRDRGQPQHF. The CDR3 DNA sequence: TGTGCCATCAGTCGGGACAGGGGTCAGCCCCAGCATTTT.

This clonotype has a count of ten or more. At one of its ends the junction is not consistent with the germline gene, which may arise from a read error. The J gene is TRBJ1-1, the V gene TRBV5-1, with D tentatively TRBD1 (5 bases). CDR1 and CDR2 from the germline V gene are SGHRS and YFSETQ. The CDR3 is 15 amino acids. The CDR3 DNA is TGTGCCAGCAGCTTAGATCGGGGGTTGAACACTGAAGCTTTCTTT. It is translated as CASSLDRGLNTEAFF.

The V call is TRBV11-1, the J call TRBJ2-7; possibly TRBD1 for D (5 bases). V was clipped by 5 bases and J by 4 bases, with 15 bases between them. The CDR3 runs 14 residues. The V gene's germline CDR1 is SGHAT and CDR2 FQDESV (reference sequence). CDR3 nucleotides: TGTGCCAGCAGCCCAGGATCTGGGGCATACGAGCAGTACTTC. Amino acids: CASSPGSGAYEQYF.

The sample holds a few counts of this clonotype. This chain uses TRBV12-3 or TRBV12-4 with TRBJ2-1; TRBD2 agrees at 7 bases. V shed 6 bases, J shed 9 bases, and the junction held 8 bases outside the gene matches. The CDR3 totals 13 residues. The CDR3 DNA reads TGTGCCAGCAGCGCCGGACTAGTCGGTGAGCAGTTCTTC. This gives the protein CASSAGLVGEQFF.

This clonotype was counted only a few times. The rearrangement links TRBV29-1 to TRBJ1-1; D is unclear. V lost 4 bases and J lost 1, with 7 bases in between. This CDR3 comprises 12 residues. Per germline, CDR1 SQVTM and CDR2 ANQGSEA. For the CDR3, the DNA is TGCAGCGTTGGGATGCGGAACACTGAAGCTTTCTTT. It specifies CSVGMRNTEAFF.

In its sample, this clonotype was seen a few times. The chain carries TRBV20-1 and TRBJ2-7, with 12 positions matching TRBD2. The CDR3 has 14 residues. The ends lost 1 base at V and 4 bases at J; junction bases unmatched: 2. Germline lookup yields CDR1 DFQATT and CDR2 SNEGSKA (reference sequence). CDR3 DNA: TGCAGTGCTAGAGCTAGCGGGGGGGCTTACGAGCAGTACTTC. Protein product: CSARASGGAYEQYF.

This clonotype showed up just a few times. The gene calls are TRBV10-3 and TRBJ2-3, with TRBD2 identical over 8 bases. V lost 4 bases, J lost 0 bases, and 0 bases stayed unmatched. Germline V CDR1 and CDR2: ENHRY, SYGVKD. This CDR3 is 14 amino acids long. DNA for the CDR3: TGTGCCATCAGTGCGGGGGGGAGCACAGATACGCAGTATTTT. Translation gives CAISAGGSTDTQYF.

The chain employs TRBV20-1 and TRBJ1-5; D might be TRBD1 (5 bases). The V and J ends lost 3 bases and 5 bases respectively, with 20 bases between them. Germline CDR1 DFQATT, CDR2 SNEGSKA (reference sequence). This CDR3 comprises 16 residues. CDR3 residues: CSASKGAGGLYQPQHF. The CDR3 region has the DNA TGCAGTGCTAGTAAAGGGGCCGGGGGACTGTATCAGCCCCAGCATTTT.

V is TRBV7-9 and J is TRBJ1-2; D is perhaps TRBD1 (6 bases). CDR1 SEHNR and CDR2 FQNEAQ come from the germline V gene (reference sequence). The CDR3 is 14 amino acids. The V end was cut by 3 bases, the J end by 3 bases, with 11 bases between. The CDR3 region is CASSFGGSDYGYTF. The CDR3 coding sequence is TGTGCCAGCAGCTTTGGGGGCAGCGACTATGGCTACACCTTC.

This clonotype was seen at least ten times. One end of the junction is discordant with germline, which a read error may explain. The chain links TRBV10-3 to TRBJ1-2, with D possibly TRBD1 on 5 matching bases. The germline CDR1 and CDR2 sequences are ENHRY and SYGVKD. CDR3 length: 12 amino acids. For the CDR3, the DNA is TGTGCCATCAGTGACCGACAGTATGGCTACACTTTC. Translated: CAISDRQYGYTF.

This CDR3 reads CASKPMANTGELFF. The DNA of the CDR3 is TGTGCCAGCAAACCGATGGCGAACACCGGGGAGCTGTTTTTT. The rearrangement uses TRBV11-2 and TRBJ2-2, with unresolved D. V was pared by 7 bases and J by 0 bases, with 9 bases between. CDR1 and CDR2 from the germline V gene are SGHAT and FQNNGV. The CDR3 loop spans 14 amino acids.

For the CDR3, the DNA is TGTGCCAGCAGCCAAGATGCGTATCTAGCGGGGGGGCAAGAGACCCAGTACTTC. Translated, it gives CASSQDAYLAGGQETQYF. The chain combines TRBV3-1 with TRBJ2-5; 12 bases match TRBD2. CDR3 length equals 18 residues. CDR1 LGHDT and CDR2 YNNKEL come from the germline V gene (reference sequence). Trimming removed 0 bases from V and 2 bases from J; junction bases left unmatched: 7.

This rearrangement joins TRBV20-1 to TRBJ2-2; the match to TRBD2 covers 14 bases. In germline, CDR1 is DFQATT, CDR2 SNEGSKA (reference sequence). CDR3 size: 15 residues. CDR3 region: CSARLAGGRSGELFF. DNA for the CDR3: TGCAGCGCCAGACTAGCGGGAGGGCGGAGCGGGGAGCTGTTTTTT.

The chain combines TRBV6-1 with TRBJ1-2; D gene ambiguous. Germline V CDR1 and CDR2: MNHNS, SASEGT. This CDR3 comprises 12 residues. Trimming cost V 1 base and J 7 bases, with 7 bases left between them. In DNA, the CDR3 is TGTGCCAGCAGTGAAGGGGGAGTTGGCTACACCTTC. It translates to CASSEGGVGYTF.

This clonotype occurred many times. The CDR3, as DNA: TGTGCCAGCAGCTTGGGACCGGGCACAGATACGCAGTATTTT. Amino acids: CASSLGPGTDTQYF. The J gene is TRBJ2-3, the V gene TRBV12-3 or TRBV12-4, with D possibly called TRBD1 or TRBD2 (5 bases each). The CDR3 is 14 amino acids. With 6 bases removed from V and 1 base from J, the gap between germline ends came to 11 bases.

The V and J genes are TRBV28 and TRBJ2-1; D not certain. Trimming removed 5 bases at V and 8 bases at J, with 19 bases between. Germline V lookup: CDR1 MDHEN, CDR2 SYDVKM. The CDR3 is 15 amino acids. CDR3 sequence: CASSPDSSGPHEQFF. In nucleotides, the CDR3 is TGTGCCAGCAGTCCTGACTCCTCAGGTCCCCATGAGCAGTTCTTC.

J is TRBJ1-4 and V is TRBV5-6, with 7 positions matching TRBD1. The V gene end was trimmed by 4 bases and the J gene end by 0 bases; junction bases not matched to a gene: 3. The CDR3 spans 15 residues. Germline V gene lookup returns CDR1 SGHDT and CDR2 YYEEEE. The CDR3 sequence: CASSRGTATNEKLFF. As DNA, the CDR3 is TGTGCCAGCAGCAGAGGGACAGCAACTAATGAAAAACTGTTTTTT.

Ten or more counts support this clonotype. CDR3 residues: CASSLGSLAQSTDTQYF. CDR3 in DNA: TGCGCCAGCAGCTTAGGATCGCTAGCACAGAGCACAGATACGCAGTATTTT. This chain uses TRBV5-1 with TRBJ2-3; D might be TRBD2 (5 bases). Looked up from germline, CDR1 is SGHRS and CDR2 is YFSETQ. The ends were cut back, 2 bases at V and 0 bases at J, with 16 bases in the middle. This CDR3 region has 17 residues.